The 20 T cell receptor beta chains reported below all come from one sample, sequenced in a study of OX40 agonist ivuxolimab in advanced cancers. Clones were sequenced by immunoSEQ multiplex PCR, and TCRdb holds only the in-frame ones, with some missing. There are 40,000 to 45,000 clones in the sample; less than 90% occur only once, and approximately 6.8% lies in the top ten. Source: CD4+ or CD8+ T cells sorted from blood, taken in a trial of the OX40 agonist ivuxolimab. The receptors were sampled from an adult with an advanced solid tumor such as melanoma, head and neck, liver or kidney cancer.

CDR3 residues: CASSPALHNEQFF. The CDR3 DNA follows: TGTGCCAGCAGCCCAGCCCTCCACAATGAGCAGTTCTTC. The chain uses TRBV7-9 and TRBJ2-1; D gene uncertain. V shed 5 bases and J shed 5 bases, with 10 bases lying between them. CDR1 and CDR2 from the germline V gene are SEHNR and FQNEAQ (reference sequence). The CDR3 consists of 13 residues.

This chain links TRBV7-9 with TRBJ2-1; D uncertain. Trimming cost V 3 bases and J 8 bases, with 11 bases left between them. The germline V gene encodes CDR1 SEHNR and CDR2 FQNEAQ (reference sequence). The CDR3 covers 13 residues. In DNA, the CDR3 is TGTGCCAGCAGCTTGATGGAGCTAGATGAGCAGTTCTTC. Its translation: CASSLMELDEQFF.

V gene TRBV5-6 combines with J gene TRBJ2-5; D may be TRBD2 (5 bases). The last part of the DNA fits TRBJ2-7 better; the J call may be wrong. Germline V CDR1 and CDR2: SGHDT, YYEEEE. This CDR3 contains 13 residues. CDR3 in amino acids: CASSMTSGYEQYF. The DNA for the CDR3 is TGTGCCAGCAGCATGACCAGCGGCTACGAGCAGTACTTC.

This clone showed up just a few times. J is TRBJ2-6 and V is TRBV25-1, with unresolved D. The ends were cut back, 6 bases at V and 4 bases at J, with 7 bases in the middle. The CDR3 sequence is 13 residues long. Germline lookup yields CDR1 MGHDK and CDR2 SYGVNS. CDR3 protein: CASSQSGANVLTF. CDR3 nucleotides: TGTGCCAGCAGCCAGTCCGGGGCCAACGTCCTGACTTTC.

The rearrangement joins TRBV30 to TRBJ1-6; possibly TRBD1 for D (5 bases). The CDR3 totals 13 residues. Germline CDR1 and CDR2: GTSNPN and SVGIG (reference sequence). The V gene lost 7 bases and the J gene lost 10 bases, with 17 bases spanning the gap. The CDR3 DNA is TGTGCCTCGGACAACACGGATTCGTCACCCCTCCACTTT. This translates into CASDNTDSSPLHF.

The rearrangement joins TRBV7-2 to TRBJ2-7; D might be TRBD2 (6 bases). CDR1 and CDR2 from the germline V gene are SGHTA and FQGNSA. V was shortened by 5 bases and J by 0 bases, with 20 bases between the two germline ends. CDR3 length equals 17 residues. The CDR3 nucleotides read TGTGCCAGCAGCCCGATCCCTGTCCGGGGGACCTCCTACGAGCAGTACTTC. Translated: CASSPIPVRGTSYEQYF.

J is TRBJ2-3 and V is TRBV19, with 13 nucleotides matching TRBD2. CDR1 and CDR2 (germline): LNHDA, SQIVND (reference sequence). Trimming cost V 7 bases and J 4 bases; bases outside gene matches: 8. The CDR3 totals 16 residues. Written as DNA, the CDR3 is TGTGCCAGTACCTCAGGACTAGCGGGAGAATCAGATACGCAGTATTTT. It is translated as CASTSGLAGESDTQYF. Supplemented by reference TRBV19 and TRBJ2-3, the full variable domain reads DGGITQSPKYLFRKEGQNVTLSCEQNLNHDAMYWYRQDPGQGLRLIYYSQIVNDFQKGDIAEGYSVSREKKESFPLTVTSAQKNPTAFYLCASTSGLAGESDTQYFGPGTRLTVL.

This chain joins TRBV11-2 and TRBJ2-6; a possible D gene is TRBD1 (6 bases). The V end was cut by 4 bases, the J end by 2 bases, with 15 bases between. The germline CDR1 and CDR2 sequences are SGHAT and FQNNGV. CDR3 size: 17 residues. CDR3 region: CASSSRPDRPGANVLTF. The CDR3 nucleotides are TGTGCCAGCAGCTCCCGCCCGGACAGACCTGGGGCCAACGTCCTGACTTTC.

This clone was seen many times. The CDR3 DNA reads as TGCGCCAGCAGCCGGACAGGACAGAACACTGAAGCTTTCTTT. Its protein is CASSRTGQNTEAFF. This chain uses TRBV5-1 with TRBJ1-1, with 7 positions matching TRBD1. Looked up from germline, CDR1 is SGHRS and CDR2 is YFSETQ. After removal of 4 bases from V and 1 base from J, the junction contained 4 bases not matched to a gene. The CDR3 is 14 amino acids.

The chain carries TRBV19 and TRBJ2-1, with 10 bases aligning to TRBD2. After removal of 5 bases from V and 3 bases from J, the junction contained 7 bases not matched to a gene. Per germline, CDR1 LNHDA and CDR2 SQIVND (reference sequence). This CDR3 has 16 residues. The CDR3 spells CASSLQSSGSYNEQFF. The CDR3 nucleotides are TGTGCCAGTAGTCTCCAATCTAGCGGGAGCTACAATGAGCAGTTCTTC.

This clone was detected a few times. This chain connects TRBV18 to TRBJ2-5; 10 bases match TRBD2. This CDR3 is built from 15 residues. Germline-derived CDR1 and CDR2 are KGHSH and LQKENI. V lost 3 bases and J lost 11; bases outside the gene matches: 12. The CDR3 reads CASSPSSGRPWEQYF. CDR3 nucleotide sequence: TGTGCCAGCTCACCCTCTAGCGGGAGACCCTGGGAGCAGTACTTC. The full variable domain, its missing parts supplied by reference TRBV18 and TRBJ2-5, is NAGVMQNPRHLVRRRGQEARLRCSPMKGHSHVYWYRQLPEEGLKFMVYLQKENIIDESGMPKERFSAEFPKEGPSILRIQQVVRGDSAAYFCASSPSSGRPWEQYFGPGTRLLVL.

The V and J genes are TRBV7-2 and TRBJ2-3; 8 bases fit TRBD2. Trimming cost V 4 bases and J 6 bases; bases outside gene matches: 3. Germline assignment: CDR1 SGHTA and CDR2 FQGNSA. This CDR3 is 13 amino acids long. As DNA, the CDR3 is TGTGCCAGCAGCTCCCGGACTAGCGATACGCAGTATTTT. Translation: CASSSRTSDTQYF.

The rearrangement joins TRBV7-2 to TRBJ1-5; no clear D. V lost 1 base to trimming and J lost 2 bases, with 12 bases between them. CDR1 and CDR2 from the germline V gene are SGHTA and FQGNSA. The CDR3 has 16 amino acids. This chain's CDR3 is CASSLVWGQGNQPQHF. The CDR3 DNA sequence: TGTGCCAGCAGCTTAGTTTGGGGTCAGGGCAATCAGCCCCAGCATTTT.

This rearrangement joins TRBV5-6 to TRBJ2-1; 9 bases agree with TRBD2. Germline assignment: CDR1 SGHDT and CDR2 YYEEEE. Trimming at V came to 0 bases and at J to 0 bases, leaving 4 bases not matched to a gene. The CDR3 has 17 amino acids. As DNA, the CDR3 is TGTGCCAGCAGCTTGGATATTAGCGGGAGCTCCTACAATGAGCAGTTCTTC. Amino acid sequence: CASSLDISGSSYNEQFF.

Turning to this clone: A junction boundary mismatches the germline segment, possibly from a read error. The genes are TRBV6-1 and TRBJ2-7; 7 bases fit TRBD2. The CDR3 spans 17 residues. CDR1 and CDR2 (germline): MNHNS, SASEGT. The CDR3 DNA reads as TGTGCCATCAGTGAGTCTAGTCTTCGAGCGGGGTCCTACGAGCAGTACTTC. Encoded protein: CAISESSLRAGSYEQYF.

J is TRBJ2-1 and V is TRBV7-2; no definite D call. CDR1 is SGHTA and CDR2 is FQGNSA in the germline V gene. This CDR3 has 15 residues. V was trimmed by 2 bases and J by 7 bases, leaving 15 bases between them. CDR3 DNA sequence: TGTGCCAGCAGCTTACGCCGCGGAGTCGGAAATGAGCAGTTCTTC. It encodes CASSLRRGVGNEQFF.

This sequence joins TRBV5-4 and TRBJ2-4; TRBD2 matches 10 bases. Germline V CDR1 and CDR2: SGHNT, YYREEE (reference sequence). The trim removed 0 bases at V and 9 bases at J, leaving 3 bases unmatched. This CDR3 contains 14 residues. The CDR3, as DNA: TGTGCCAGCAGCTTGGAGCGGGAGGGCAGCATTCAGTACTTC. It codes for CASSLEREGSIQYF.

The rearrangement joins TRBV5-6 to TRBJ2-1, with 7 bases lining up with TRBD2. V lost 6 bases and J lost 1; bases outside the gene matches: 10. The germline CDR1 and CDR2 sequences are SGHDT and YYEEEE. The CDR3 is 16 amino acids. This chain's CDR3 is CASTEKGGGSYNEQFF. The CDR3 DNA follows: TGTGCCAGCACCGAAAAGGGCGGGGGTTCCTACAATGAGCAGTTCTTC.

The CDR3 DNA reads as TGTGCCAGCAGTTTCCTAGCGGGAGAGGAGACCGGGGAGCTGTTTTTT. Encoded protein: CASSFLAGEETGELFF. V is TRBV27 and J is TRBJ2-2; 10 bases line up with TRBD2. The CDR3 contains 16 residues. CDR1 is MNHEY, CDR2 SMNVEV, per germline (reference sequence). Trimming removed 3 bases from V and 5 bases from J; junction bases left unmatched: 6.

This chain joins TRBV4-1 and TRBJ1-4; D is perhaps TRBD1 (5 bases). This CDR3 contains 16 residues. V dropped 2 bases and J dropped 6 bases, with 16 bases sitting between them. CDR1 and CDR2 (germline): MGHRA, YSYEKL. CDR3 sequence: CASSQILGRGDEKLFF. The CDR3 region has the DNA TGCGCCAGCAGCCAAATTTTGGGACGGGGGGATGAAAAACTGTTTTTT.